These T cell receptor beta chains were read from a single sample in a study of blood T cell repertoires in COVID-19. The table came from immunoSEQ multiplex PCR; TCRdb's copy has only in-frame clones and leaves some out. The repertoire has 200,000 to 250,000 clones, roughly nine tenths of them found once; the top ten carry approximately 12%. Material: peripheral blood. These receptors were obtained from a young woman who had recovered from COVID-19. Each CDR3 is given with its conserved first and last residue. The D gene is left open where the match is weak. Clone size is stated in some rows and not others, as once, few, many or a class when expanded.

J | D | V | length | size | DNA | CDR3
TRBJ1-1 | TRBD1 | TRBV4-1 | 18 | - | TGCGCCAGCAGCCAAGAAGGGCTAGACAGGGGCGCTGGCACTGAAGCTTTCTTT | CASSQEGLDRGAGTEAFF
TRBJ1-1 | - | TRBV30 | 14 | - | TGTGCCTGGAGTGGCGGGGTCGAGAACACTGAAGCTTTCTTT | CAWSGGVENTEAFF
TRBJ1-2 | TRBD1 | TRBV6-2/TRBV6-3 | 16 | - | TGTGCCAGCAGTTACCTGATTGGACAGGGGAACTATGGCTACACCTTC | CASSYLIGQGNYGYTF
TRBJ2-1 | - | TRBV4-2 | 16 | - | TGTGCCAGCAGCCAAGGGATAGGGGACTCCTACAATGAGCAGTTCTTC | CASSQGIGDSYNEQFF
TRBJ2-3 | - | TRBV3-1/TRBV3-2 | 14 | - | TGTGCCAGCAGCCCGGTCCATTACACAGATACGCAGTATTTT | CASSPVHYTDTQYF
TRBJ2-1 | - | TRBV19 | 17 | - | TGTGCCAGTAGTATAGCACGGACTCCGAAGCCCCACAATGAGCAGTTCTTC | CASSIARTPKPHNEQFF
TRBJ1-1 | TRBD1 | TRBV7-3 | 15 | - | TGTGCCAGCAGCTTAAGTCAGGGGGCATTTACTGAAGCTTTCTTT | CASSLSQGAFTEAFF
TRBJ2-7 | TRBD1 | TRBV29-1 | 13 | - | TGCAGCGTCCGACAGGGGGCCACCTACGAGCAGTACTTC | CSVRQGATYEQYF
TRBJ2-1 | - | TRBV6-2/TRBV6-3 | 16 | - | TGTGCCAGCAGTTCCTCCGAGGGACATGCCTACAATGAGCAGTTCTTC | CASSSSEGHAYNEQFF
TRBJ2-1 | TRBD2 | TRBV25-1 | 15 | - | TGTGCCAGCAGTGAACCTAGCGGGAGGGGAGTTGAGCAGTTCTTC | CASSEPSGRGVEQFF
TRBJ2-3 | - | TRBV18 | 13 | - | TGTGCCAGCTCACGCGCCCCGAAGGATACGCAGTATTTT | CASSRAPKDTQYF
TRBJ1-5 | - | TRBV5-4 | 14 | - | TGTGCCAGCAGCTTCGGAAGAGGAGGTCAGCCCCAGCATTTT | CASSFGRGGQPQHF
TRBJ2-2 | - | TRBV30 | 15 | - | TGTGCCTGGAGTCAGGACTACCGAAACACCGGGGAGCTGTTTTTT | CAWSQDYRNTGELFF
TRBJ1-5 | TRBD1 | TRBV6-1 | 18 | - | TGTGCCAGCAGTGAACTTGGACAGGGGGCAGGTAGCAATCAGCCCCAGCATTTT | CASSELGQGAGSNQPQHF
TRBJ1-5 | TRBD1 | TRBV2 | 14 | - | TGTGCCAGCAGTCGACAGGGGGAAGGTCAGCCCCAGCATTTT | CASSRQGEGQPQHF
TRBJ2-7 | - | TRBV12-2 | 16 | few | TGTGCAAGTCGCTTAGCGCGGGACAGGGGAGCTAACGAGCAGTACTTC | CASRLARDRGANEQYF
TRBJ2-1 | TRBD2 | TRBV19 | 15 | - | TGTGCCAGTAAGCGTAGTCTAGCGGGGGGGGAGGAGCAGTTCTTC | CASKRSLAGGEEQFF
TRBJ2-7 | TRBD1 | TRBV5-1 | 17 | - | TGCGCCAGCAGCTTGGCCTTACTTACCGGACAGGTCTACGAGCAGTACTTC | CASSLALLTGQVYEQYF
TRBJ2-7 | - | TRBV6-5 | 12 | - | TGTGCCAGCAGCCTTCCGTCCTACGAGCAGTACTTC | CASSLPSYEQYF
TRBJ2-5 | - | TRBV6-1 | 16 | - | TGTGCCAGCAGTGAAGCGCTAGGGCAGGGGTTTCAGACCCAGTACTTC | CASSEALGQGFQTQYF
TRBJ1-3 | - | TRBV5-1 | 13 | - | TGCGCCAGCGGACCAGGGTCTGGAAACACCATATATTTT | CASGPGSGNTIYF
TRBJ2-1 | - | TRBV7-2 | 14 | - | TGTGCCAGCAGGCCGGATGGAAGGAGGAATGAGCAGTTCTTC | CASRPDGRRNEQFF
TRBJ2-1 | - | TRBV7-3 | 13 | - | TGTGCCAGCAGCTTACGGCGAGAGGGCGAGCAGTTCTTC | CASSLRREGEQFF
TRBJ1-3 | - | TRBV6-6 | 16 | - | TGTGCCAGCAGTTACCCTATAGGTCAGGGAGGAAACACCATATATTTT | CASSYPIGQGGNTIYF
TRBJ1-1 | - | TRBV30 | 12 | - | TGTGCCTGGAGTGCGCAGGGTCCTGAAGCTTTCTTT | CAWSAQGPEAFF
TRBJ2-2 | - | TRBV27 | 15 | - | TGTGCCAGCAGGCCGGGACACTCGAACACCGGGGAGCTGTTTTTT | CASRPGHSNTGELFF
TRBJ2-3 | TRBD2 | TRBV7-2 | 15 | - | TGTGCCAGCAGCTTCGGGACTAGCAACGCAGATACGCAGTATTTT | CASSFGTSNADTQYF